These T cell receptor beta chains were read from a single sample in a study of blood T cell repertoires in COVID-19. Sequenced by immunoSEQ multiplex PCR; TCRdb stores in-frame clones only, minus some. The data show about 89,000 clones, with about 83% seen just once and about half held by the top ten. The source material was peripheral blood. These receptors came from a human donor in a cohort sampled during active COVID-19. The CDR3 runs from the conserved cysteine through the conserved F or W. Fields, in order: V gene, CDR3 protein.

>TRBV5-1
CASSLEGTGGDEQYF
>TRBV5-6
CASSEAPPGELFF
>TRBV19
CASNDPGTGGIKAFF
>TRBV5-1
CASSLVGKGYDEQFF
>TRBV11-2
CASSSGDWEYNEQFF
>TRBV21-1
CASSNRGPQETQYF
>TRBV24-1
CATSLAGGPGEQFF
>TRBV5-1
CASSPGWSNEKLFF
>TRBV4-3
CASSQDLTGGADTQYF
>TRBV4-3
CASSPQQGAFYEQYF
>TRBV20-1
CSAFQETQYF
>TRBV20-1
CSASPGQGNTIYF
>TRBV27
CASSFQGGHRGELFF
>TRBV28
CASSFTPTSTDTQYF
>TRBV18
CASSPRLAGATDTQYF
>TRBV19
CASRATGATGELFF
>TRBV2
CASTPGDRTDTQYF
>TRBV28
CASSLVGGQETQYF
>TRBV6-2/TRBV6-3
CASSSGGLDTQYF
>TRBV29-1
CSVGYEGVDYGYTF
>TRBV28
CASSLFGGSGTGELFF
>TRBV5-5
CASSLSGDQPQHF
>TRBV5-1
CASSGDLKENIQYF
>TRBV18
CASSPYSQETQYF
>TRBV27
CASSSQERLAFF
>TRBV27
CASSSLGQVVTEAFF
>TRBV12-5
CASGLGAGGADTQYF
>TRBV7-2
CASSLAGRSSYNSPLHF
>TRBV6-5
CASSRDSSTGELFF
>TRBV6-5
CASSSRDRGPREQYF
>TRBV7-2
CASTRRDSKWDTQYF
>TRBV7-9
CASSLVRAAGFNEKLFF
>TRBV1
CTSSQRAGGPCEQYF
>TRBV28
CASSLAGEIFYGYTF
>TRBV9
CASSVGDYPRRSYNEQFF
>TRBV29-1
CSVEDLSWASSYEQYF
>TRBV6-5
CASRSSGRASYEQYF
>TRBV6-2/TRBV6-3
CASSYQGSRGYTF
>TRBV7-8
CASSLGQGKNEQFF
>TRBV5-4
CASSSGTALAKNIQYF
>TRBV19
CASSLALAGVYEQFF
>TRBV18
CASSPQGQEPQHF
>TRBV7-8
CASSLGTITYEQYF
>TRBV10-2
CASSAASGTADTQYF
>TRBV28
CASSFNQGLKNIQYF
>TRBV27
CASSFGLLNTEAFF
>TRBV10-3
CAISEPTNRQGSVNEQFF
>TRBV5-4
CASSLDRLNTEAFF
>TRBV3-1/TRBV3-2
CASSQERQNTEAFF
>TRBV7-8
CASSLGGGRAVSHSREQYF
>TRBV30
CAWSRGENQPQHF
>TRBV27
CASKFGGTEKLFF
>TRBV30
CAWSPGQGARDTQYF